The clone carrying this T cell receptor beta chain came up once. The Seattle site enrolled patients during active infection and followed them longitudinally. V was cut by 5 bases and J by 6 bases, with 26 bases left in between. In germline, CDR1 is MDHEN, CDR2 SYDVKM. The CDR3 length is 18 residues. The sample comes from a study of blood T cell repertoires in COVID-19. Study summary: Sites across the United States, Italy and Spain contributed samples from acute and convalescent COVID-19. The analysed material was cDNA or gDNA that came from T cells, B-cell-depleted T cells, or PBMCs.

Per the study methods: Reference gene primer amplification in the assay estimated nucleated cell counts. Method: immunoSEQ multiplex PCR; TCRdb's copy keeps in-frame clones and lacks some. V and J calls and clone size follow that table, whereas D and trimming were derived from the DNA. There are 150,000 to 190,000 clones in the sample; approximately 81% occur only once, and less than 10% lies in the top ten. This chain joins TRBV28 and TRBJ2-4; the D gene is possibly TRBD2 (6 bases). Specimen: peripheral blood. The TCR sequence derives from a woman aged 55-69 years with COVID-19, enrolled during active disease. Here the CDR3 reads CASSPYALQPDGGNIQYF. The CDR3 bases are TGTGCCAGCAGTCCTTATGCCCTACAGCCTGACGGGGGAAACATTCAGTACTTC.